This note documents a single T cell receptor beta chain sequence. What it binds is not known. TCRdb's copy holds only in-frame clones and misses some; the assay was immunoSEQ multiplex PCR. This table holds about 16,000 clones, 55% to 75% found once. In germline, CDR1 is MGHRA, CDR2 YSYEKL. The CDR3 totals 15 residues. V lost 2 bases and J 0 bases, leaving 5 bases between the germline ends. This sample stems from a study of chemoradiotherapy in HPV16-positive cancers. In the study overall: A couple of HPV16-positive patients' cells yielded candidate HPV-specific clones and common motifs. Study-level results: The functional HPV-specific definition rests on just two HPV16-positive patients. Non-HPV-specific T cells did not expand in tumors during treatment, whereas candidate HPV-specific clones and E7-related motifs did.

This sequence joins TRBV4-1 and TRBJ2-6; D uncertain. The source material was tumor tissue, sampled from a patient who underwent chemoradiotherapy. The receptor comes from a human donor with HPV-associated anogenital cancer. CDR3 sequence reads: CASSQLLSGANVLTF. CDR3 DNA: TGCGCCAGCAGCCAACTCCTCTCTGGGGCCAACGTCCTGACTTTC.